This record concerns one T cell receptor beta chain sequence. The data were obtained in a study of control samples from healthy donors and cancer patients. The CDR3 is 17 residues long. The germline gives CDR1 LGHDT, CDR2 YNNKEL (reference sequence). J gave up 1 base and V 3 bases, and 5 bases lay outside the gene matches. Clones were read by immunoSEQ multiplex PCR, and TCRdb kept only the in-frame ones, dropping some. The sample lists some 94,000 clones; approximately 91% were seen once. The sequencing sample was made of PBMCs. This receptor was taken from a woman between 45 and 60 years old with colorectal cancer. This chain connects TRBV3-1 (or the pseudogene TRBV3-2) to TRBJ2-1; TRBD2 aligns across 11 bases. Written as DNA, the CDR3 is TGTGCCAGCAGCCATCCACTAGCGGGGGATTCCTACAATGAGCAGTTCTTC. Protein product: CASSHPLAGDSYNEQFF.